This T cell receptor (beta chain) emerged from a study of T cell responses to AZD1222 COVID-19 vaccine. Clones were read by immunoSEQ multiplex PCR, and TCRdb kept only the in-frame ones, dropping some. The sample shows some 150,000 clones, 92% of them seen only once. Findings of the study overall: Spike was spanned by vaccine-associated CD4 TCRs, which were dominant at 160-218 and 743-854. There were mostly white British donors and more females than males, and clonal diversity was possibly underestimated. Seropositive AZD1222 recipients at baseline numbered only five or six. Reports say nearly half of spike-specific TCRs go after unmutated variant regions.

As concerns this clone: The antigen remains unidentified.

The CDR3 consists of 14 residues. Germline V gene lookup returns CDR1 KGHDR and CDR2 SFDVKD. V gave up 4 bases and J gave up 5 bases, with 13 bases separating them. The chain links TRBV24-1 to TRBJ2-5; the D gene is possibly TRBD1 (6 bases). The origin of this receptor is an adult in good health. Material: peripheral blood, obtained on day 0 of MenACWY control vaccination. The CDR3 DNA follows: TGTGCCACCAGTGACCTCGACAGGCCGGAGACCCAGTACTTC. Its translation: CATSDLDRPETQYF.